This entry lists 15 T cell receptor beta chains sequenced from one sample in a study of PD-1 blockade in classical Hodgkin lymphoma. The assay was immunoSEQ multiplex PCR, and TCRdb's table has in-frame clones only and misses some. The data show roughly 30,000 clones, about four fifths seen once. Described time point: cycle 4 day 1 (C4D1), after less than 7 weeks of nivolumab. Every patient was affected by relapse after autologous stem cell transplantation, while exposure to brentuximab vedotin was not uniform. The starting material was peripheral blood mononuclear cells (PBMCs), obtained before the fourth cycle of nivolumab. All receptors derive from a human donor with classical Hodgkin lymphoma.

The V call is TRBV2, the J call TRBJ1-5; D not resolved. Per germline, CDR1 SNHLY and CDR2 FYNNEI. The CDR3 is 15 amino acids. Trimming took off 5 bases at V and 0 bases at J, with 11 bases between the two ends. In nucleotides, the CDR3 is TGTGCCAGCAGTCAGAGCACCCTTAGCAATCAGCCCCAGCATTTT. It codes for CASSQSTLSNQPQHF.

The chain couples TRBV13 to TRBJ1-1; D ambiguous. Trimming stripped 3 bases from V and 2 bases from J, with 7 bases between. The V gene's germline CDR1 is PRHDT and CDR2 FYEKMQ (reference sequence). The CDR3 totals 13 residues. For the CDR3, the DNA is TGTGCCAGCAGCTTGAACCTCAACACTGAAGCTTTCTTT. Amino acid sequence: CASSLNLNTEAFF.

The chain combines TRBV5-1 with TRBJ2-2; D gene ambiguous. This CDR3 has 15 amino acids. V was clipped by 8 bases and J by 0 bases, with 14 bases between them. Germline V lookup: CDR1 SGHRS, CDR2 YFSETQ. The CDR3 spells CASTPGTSNTGELFF. The CDR3 DNA sequence: TGCGCCAGTACGCCAGGAACATCGAACACCGGGGAGCTGTTTTTT.

In this sample, this clone turned up a few times. The chain couples TRBV15 to TRBJ2-2; 7 bases are shared with TRBD1. The CDR3 consists of 15 residues. The V gene end was trimmed by 4 bases and the J gene end by 3 bases; junction bases not matched to a gene: 5. Germline V gene sequence: CDR1 LNHNV, CDR2 YYDKDF (reference sequence). The CDR3 loop reads CATSTATGHTGELFF. CDR3 coding DNA: TGTGCCACCAGCACAGCGACAGGGCACACCGGGGAGCTGTTTTTT.

V usage is TRBV9 and J usage is TRBJ1-2; TRBD1 might be the D (5 bases). With 3 bases removed from V and 0 bases from J, the gap between germline ends came to 24 bases. The CDR3 has 19 amino acids. The V gene's germline CDR1 is SGDLS and CDR2 YYNGEE. CDR3 DNA: TGTGCCAGCAGCGGACCCCAGTGGCCAGGGCTTCACACTAACTATGGCTACACCTTC. It yields the protein CASSGPQWPGLHTNYGYTF.

The gene calls are TRBV7-6 and TRBJ1-3, with 7 positions matching TRBD1. The junction had 4 bases not matched to a gene; V was cut back by 2 bases and J by 0 bases. The CDR3 has 16 amino acids. Germline V gives CDR1 SGHVS, CDR2 FNYEAQ. DNA for the CDR3: TGTGCCAGCAGCTTAACGGGACAGTTCTCTGGAAACACCATATATTTT. Encoded protein: CASSLTGQFSGNTIYF.

This sequence joins TRBV10-3 and TRBJ2-1; 9 bases fit TRBD2. Germline V gene lookup returns CDR1 ENHRY and CDR2 SYGVKD. The trim removed 4 bases at V and 9 bases at J, leaving 7 bases unmatched. The CDR3 has 14 amino acids. Written as DNA, the CDR3 is TGTGCCATCAGTGCGGGCGCGGGAGGGTTTGAGCAGTTCTTC. Translating gives CAISAGAGGFEQFF.

There are a few counts of this clone. J is TRBJ1-2 and V is TRBV2; 9 bases line up with TRBD1. V dropped 5 bases and J dropped 6; count of bases not matched to a gene: 4. In germline, CDR1 is SNHLY, CDR2 FYNNEI. This CDR3 is 13 amino acids long. This CDR3 reads CASSNTGGNGYTF. DNA of the CDR3: TGTGCCAGCAGTAACACAGGGGGCAATGGCTACACCTTC.

This chain links TRBV14 with TRBJ1-5; D is perhaps TRBD1 (6 bases). Deletions cut 1 base from V and 5 bases from J, with 15 bases between. Germline CDR1 and CDR2: SGHDN and FVKESK. The CDR3 runs to 16 residues. The CDR3 nucleotides read TGTGCCAGCAGCCAAGCCTCTCGCACAGGGTATCAGCCCCAGCATTTT. Protein sequence: CASSQASRTGYQPQHF.

The chain combines TRBV7-9 with TRBJ2-5, with 8 bases lining up with TRBD2. The CDR3 has 15 residues. The germline gives CDR1 SEHNR, CDR2 FQNEAQ (reference sequence). V shed 5 bases and J 4 bases; nucleotides not matched to a gene: 9. The CDR3: CASSPFGTSVETQYF. CDR3 bases: TGTGCCAGCAGCCCCTTCGGGACTAGTGTAGAGACCCAGTACTTC. The full variable domain, its missing parts supplied by reference TRBV7-9 and TRBJ2-5, is DTGVSQNPRHKITKRGQNVTFRCDPISEHNRLYWYRQTLGQGPEFLTYFQNEAQLEKSRLLSDRFSAERPKGSFSTLEIQRTEQGDSAMYLCASSPFGTSVETQYFGPGTRLLVL.

The J gene is TRBJ2-5, the V gene TRBV10-3; D unclear. The CDR3 consists of 13 residues. The ends were cut back, 2 bases at V and 2 bases at J, with 6 bases in the middle. CDR1 is ENHRY, CDR2 SYGVKD, per germline. CDR3 nucleotide sequence: TGTGCCATCAGTGAGGGGCAGCAAGAGACCCAGTACTTC. Its translation: CAISEGQQETQYF.

The V gene is TRBV21-1, the J gene TRBJ2-7; whether TRBD1, the table's D call, matches the DNA was not checked. TRBV21-1 is marked as a pseudogene. The CDR3 runs to 16 residues. CDR3 bases: TGTGCCAGTGAACATCGGTGGGACACCACCTTTGACGAGCAGTACGTC. It specifies CASEHRWDTTFDEQYV.

V usage is TRBV2 and J usage is TRBJ1-1; D gene uncertain. V lost 2 bases and J 0 bases, leaving 10 bases between the germline ends. Germline-derived CDR1 and CDR2 are SNHLY and FYNNEI. The CDR3 extends over 15 amino acids. CDR3 DNA sequence: TGTGCCAGCAGTGAATCCACCGGGCTGAACACTGAAGCTTTCTTT. Translating gives CASSESTGLNTEAFF. Full variable domain (outside the CDR3, taken from reference TRBV2 and TRBJ1-1): EPEVTQTPSHQVTQMGQEVILRCVPISNHLYFYWYRQILGQKVEFLVSFYNNEISEKSEIFDDQFSVERPDGSNFTLKIRSTKLEDSAMYFCASSESTGLNTEAFFGQGTRLTVV.

This chain uses TRBV11-3 with TRBJ1-6; the D is unclear. Trimming took off 5 bases at V and 3 bases at J, with 5 bases between the two ends. Germline CDR1 reads SGHNT; CDR2 reads YENEEA. The CDR3 is 13 amino acids. Written as DNA, the CDR3 is TGTGCCAGCAGCACTGACTATAATTCACCCCTCCACTTT. Protein product: CASSTDYNSPLHF.

This clone has only one observation. This chain uses TRBV28 with TRBJ2-7; D unclear. CDR1 and CDR2 (germline): MDHEN, SYDVKM. V was clipped by 4 bases and J by 1 base, with 11 bases between them. The CDR3 extends over 14 amino acids. For the CDR3, the DNA is TGTGCCAGCAGTTCAACCCTTTGGTCCTACGAGCAGTACTTC. It codes for CASSSTLWSYEQYF. Supplemented by reference TRBV28 and TRBJ2-7, the full variable domain reads DVKVTQSSRYLVKRTGEKVFLECVQDMDHENMFWYRQDPGLGLRLIYFSYDVKMKEKGDIPEGYSVSREKKERFSLILESASTNQTSMYLCASSSTLWSYEQYFGPGTRLTVT.